A single sample is the source of the 27 T cell receptor beta chains below, sequenced in a study of shared clonotypes between healthy human individuals. Measured with immunoSEQ multiplex PCR; TCRdb has only the in-frame clones, and not every one. Among about 610,000 clones listed, about 96% were seen once. CD8 cells classed as naive were CD45RO-negative and positively selected for CCR7, excluding terminally differentiated effector memory CD45RA+ cells. What was sequenced was naive CD8+ T cells sorted from blood. These receptor sequences come from a young woman in good health.

V usage is TRBV27 and J usage is TRBJ2-3, with TRBD2 as a possible D gene (6 bases). Germline V lookup: CDR1 MNHEY, CDR2 SMNVEV (reference sequence). The CDR3 contains 16 residues. Trimming removed 2 bases from V and 4 bases from J, with 16 bases in between. The CDR3 sequence: CASSLMLNGSPDTQYF. CDR3 DNA: TGTGCCAGCAGTTTAATGCTCAACGGGAGCCCAGATACGCAGTATTTT.

This clone was seen only a few times. V gene TRBV4-1 combines with J gene TRBJ1-1; D unresolved. Trimming cost V 2 bases and J 1 base, with 11 bases left between them. CDR1 is MGHRA, CDR2 YSYEKL, per germline. This CDR3 has 15 residues. CDR3 sequence reads: CASSQRPGQNTEAFF. DNA for the CDR3: TGCGCCAGCAGCCAACGCCCTGGTCAGAACACTGAAGCTTTCTTT.

The count of this clone is one. This CDR3 is CASSPGFGTTWRYGYTF. The CDR3 region has the DNA TGTGCCAGCAGTCCAGGATTTGGGACTACTTGGCGGTATGGCTACACCTTC. The chain links TRBV27 to TRBJ1-2; D perhaps matches TRBD1 (5 bases). The CDR3 totals 17 residues. Trimming removed 5 bases at V and 5 bases at J, with 24 bases between. CDR1 is MNHEY and CDR2 is SMNVEV in the germline V gene (reference sequence).

This chain connects TRBV5-4 to TRBJ2-1; 7 bases are shared with TRBD1. Germline lookup yields CDR1 SGHNT and CDR2 YYREEE (reference sequence). The CDR3 covers 15 residues. Trimming at V came to 0 bases and at J to 2 bases, leaving 2 bases not matched to a gene. In DNA, the CDR3 is TGTGCCAGCAGCTTGGGACAGGGCCCCTACAATGAGCAGTTCTTC. It specifies CASSLGQGPYNEQFF.

The gene calls are TRBV20-1 and TRBJ2-7; D possibly corresponds to TRBD2 (6 bases). Germline-derived CDR1 and CDR2 are DFQATT and SNEGSKA (reference sequence). Trimming took off 4 bases at V and 7 bases at J, with 11 bases between the two ends. The CDR3 is 11 amino acids. CDR3: CSAKRVEEQYF. The CDR3 coding sequence is TGCAGTGCTAAGCGGGTAGAGGAGCAGTACTTC.

V gene TRBV10-2 combines with J gene TRBJ2-7; 7 nucleotides line up with TRBD1. The junction had 11 bases not matched to a gene; V was cut back by 0 bases and J by 9 bases. Germline V gene sequence: CDR1 WSHSY, CDR2 SAAADI. The CDR3 has 15 amino acids. DNA for the CDR3: TGCGCCAGCAGTGAGTCCGGGACAGAATTACGGGGGCAGTACTTC. It yields the protein CASSESGTELRGQYF.

The CDR3 nucleotides are TGCAGCGTTGAAGCCCGGCCCGGGGAGCTGTTTTTT. It specifies CSVEARPGELFF. The chain is built from TRBV29-1 and TRBJ2-2, with D uncertain. V shed 1 base and J shed 6 bases, with 6 bases lying between them. This CDR3 is 12 amino acids long. Per the germline V gene, CDR1 is SQVTM and CDR2 is ANQGSEA.

The CDR3 loop is CAWRTLPGELFF. The CDR3 DNA reads TGTGCCTGGAGAACATTACCGGGGGAGCTGTTTTTT. The V call is TRBV30, the J call TRBJ2-2; no firm D call. Germline-derived CDR1 and CDR2 are GTSNPN and SVGIG (reference sequence). Trimming shortened V by 3 bases and J by 8 bases, and 10 bases separated the two germline ends. The CDR3 sequence is 12 residues long. Using reference TRBV30 and TRBJ2-2 for the parts outside the CDR3, the full variable domain is SQTIHQWPATLVQPVGSPLSLECTVEGTSNPNLYWYRQAAGRGLQLLFYSVGIGQISSEVPQNLSASRPQDRQFILSSKKLLLSDSGFYLCAWRTLPGELFFGEGSRLTVL.

The rearrangement links TRBV7-9 to TRBJ2-1; 8 positions agree with TRBD2. Unmatched junction bases numbered 14, after V lost 7 bases and J lost 6 bases. Germline loops: CDR1 SEHNR, CDR2 FQNEAQ (reference sequence). The CDR3 contains 16 residues. The CDR3 nucleotides are TGTGCCAGCATCCCGAGTTTGCGGGAGGCGTCCAATGAGCAGTTCTTC. Amino acids: CASIPSLREASNEQFF.

The chain combines TRBV10-2 with TRBJ1-2, with a tentative D call TRBD1 (5 bases). CDR1 and CDR2 from the germline V gene are WSHSY and SAAADI. This CDR3 comprises 12 residues. Trimming shortened V by 3 bases and J by 6 bases, and 8 bases separated the two germline ends. The CDR3 nucleotides are TGCGCCAGCAGTGACAGGGTGGATGGCTACACCTTC. Translating gives CASSDRVDGYTF.

The V and J genes are TRBV10-1 and TRBJ2-1; 10 bases are shared with TRBD2. CDR3 length equals 14 residues. Germline CDR1 WNHNN, CDR2 SYGVQD (reference sequence). J lost 12 bases, V lost 0 bases, and 5 bases had no gene match. DNA of the CDR3: TGCGCCAGCAGTGAGTCTAGACTAGCGGGCTCGCAGTTCTTC. Its protein product is CASSESRLAGSQFF.

This chain links TRBV27 with TRBJ2-7; 10 bases align to TRBD2. The CDR3 loop spans 16 amino acids. The V segment lost 2 bases and the J segment 1 base; nucleotides outside the gene matches: 5. Germline CDR1 is MNHEY and CDR2 is SMNVEV (reference sequence). The DNA for the CDR3 is TGTGCCAGCAGTTTAAGAGCGGGAGGGATTTCCTACGAGCAGTACTTC. This sequence encodes CASSLRAGGISYEQYF.

V and J are TRBV5-6 and TRBJ2-3; unclear D gene. Trimming shortened V by 4 bases and J by 1 base, and 10 bases separated the two germline ends. This CDR3 spans 14 amino acids. CDR1 SGHDT and CDR2 YYEEEE come from the germline V gene. CDR3 protein: CASSEGSGTDTQYF. The CDR3 DNA sequence: TGTGCCAGCAGCGAAGGCTCGGGCACAGATACGCAGTATTTT.

The gene calls are TRBV19 and TRBJ2-2, with 9 bases matching TRBD1. V lost 1 base and J lost 6; bases outside the gene matches: 0. Germline V CDR1 and CDR2: LNHDA, SQIVND (reference sequence). The CDR3 loop spans 14 amino acids. CDR3 residues: CASSIGQGAGELFF. The CDR3 DNA is TGTGCCAGTAGTATAGGACAGGGGGCCGGGGAGCTGTTTTTT. The variable domain in full, with the rest retrieved from reference TRBV19 and TRBJ2-2, is DGGITQSPKYLFRKEGQNVTLSCEQNLNHDAMYWYRQDPGQGLRLIYYSQIVNDFQKGDIAEGYSVSREKKESFPLTVTSAQKNPTAFYLCASSIGQGAGELFFGEGSRLTVL.

The J gene is TRBJ2-1, the V gene TRBV5-4, with 11 bases matching TRBD2. Germline CDR1 reads SGHNT; CDR2 reads YYREEE (reference sequence). The trim removed 5 bases at V and 7 bases at J, leaving 8 bases unmatched. The CDR3 is made up of 15 amino acids. This CDR3 reads CASRYIAGGRNEQFF. The CDR3 coding sequence is TGTGCCAGCAGATATATAGCGGGAGGGCGAAATGAGCAGTTCTTC.

The chain employs TRBV4-1 and TRBJ2-5, with D perhaps assigned TRBD1 or TRBD2 (5 bases each). Trimming stripped 5 bases from V and 5 bases from J, with 18 bases between. Germline CDR1 reads MGHRA; CDR2 reads YSYEKL. CDR3 size: 15 residues. CDR3 bases: TGCGCCAGCAGCGAGTTCCCGGGACCGTGGGAGACCCAGTACTTC. This encodes CASSEFPGPWETQYF.

The chain has TRBV28 and TRBJ2-2; D gene unclear. The germline gives CDR1 MDHEN, CDR2 SYDVKM. This CDR3 region has 14 residues. V gave up 3 bases and J gave up 7 bases, with 12 bases separating them. The CDR3 DNA follows: TGTGCCAGCAGTTTTTTTGGCTCAGGCGGGGAGCTGTTTTTT. The encoded protein is CASSFFGSGGELFF.

V and J are TRBV14 and TRBJ2-2; D is undetermined. V lost 4 bases to trimming and J lost 5 bases, with 11 bases between them. CDR1 SGHDN and CDR2 FVKESK come from the germline V gene. This CDR3 has 14 residues. The CDR3 loop reads CASSPLFRTGELFF. The CDR3 nucleotides are TGTGCCAGCAGCCCGCTTTTCCGGACCGGGGAGCTGTTTTTT.

This clone has a handful of counts. V and J are TRBV4-1 and TRBJ2-2; 8 bases fit TRBD1. V dropped 1 base and J dropped 8; count of bases not matched to a gene: 3. The CDR3 is made up of 14 amino acids. CDR1 MGHRA and CDR2 YSYEKL come from the germline V gene. CDR3 coding DNA: TGCGCCAGCAGCCAAGGGACAGGGTTTGGGGAGCTGTTTTTT. This codes for CASSQGTGFGELFF.

This chain uses TRBV27 with TRBJ2-7; the D gene is possibly TRBD2 (6 bases). Germline-derived CDR1 and CDR2 are MNHEY and SMNVEV (reference sequence). The V and J ends lost 5 bases and 0 bases respectively, with 11 bases between them. The CDR3 covers 14 residues. CDR3 residues: CASSELASSYEQYF. The DNA for the CDR3 is TGTGCCAGCAGTGAGCTAGCGTCCTCCTACGAGCAGTACTTC.

The chain couples TRBV28 to TRBJ2-6; D uncertain. The CDR3 extends over 15 amino acids. V lost 3 bases, J lost 0 bases, and 6 bases lay in between. Germline CDR1 and CDR2: MDHEN and SYDVKM. CDR3 coding DNA: TGTGCCAGCAGTTTCGGGCTCTCTGGGGCCAACGTCCTGACTTTC. It translates to CASSFGLSGANVLTF. Full variable domain (missing parts from reference TRBV28 and TRBJ2-6): DVKVTQSSRYLVKRTGEKVFLECVQDMDHENMFWYRQDPGLGLRLIYFSYDVKMKEKGDIPEGYSVSREKKERFSLILESASTNQTSMYLCASSFGLSGANVLTFGAGSRLTVL.

This CDR3 is CASRHEDRGRTGANVLTF. As DNA, the CDR3 is TGTGCCAGCAGACACGAAGACAGGGGGCGGACTGGGGCCAACGTCCTGACTTTC. The gene calls are TRBV28 and TRBJ2-6, with 10 bases that match TRBD1. V was pared by 6 bases and J by 2 bases, with 10 bases of the junction left unmatched. This CDR3 has 18 residues. In germline, CDR1 is MDHEN, CDR2 SYDVKM.

The J gene is TRBJ2-7, the V gene TRBV7-6; 8 bases are shared with TRBD1. The CDR3 length is 15 residues. V trimming: 5 bases; J trimming: 1 base; junction bases outside the gene matches: 7. The germline CDR1 and CDR2 sequences are SGHVS and FNYEAQ. The CDR3 nucleotides read TGTGCCAGCAGCCCTCGACAGGGGCTTTCCTACGAGCAGTACTTC. Its protein product is CASSPRQGLSYEQYF.

In nucleotides, the CDR3 is TGTGCCAGCAGAGTTAGCGGGAGCACAGATACGCAGTATTTT. Translated, it gives CASRVSGSTDTQYF. The rearrangement joins TRBV28 to TRBJ2-3; 7 bases align to TRBD2. The CDR3 spans 14 residues. After removal of 6 bases from V and 0 bases from J, the junction contained 3 bases not matched to a gene. Germline CDR1 MDHEN, CDR2 SYDVKM.

This chain connects TRBV7-9 to TRBJ1-1, with D perhaps matching TRBD1 (6 bases). CDR1 is SEHNR, CDR2 FQNEAQ, per germline (reference sequence). This CDR3 contains 14 residues. Trimming took 7 bases from V and 5 from J, leaving 17 bases between them. The CDR3 nucleotides read TGTGCCAGCACACGAACGGCGGGGGCGACTGAAGCTTTCTTT. It translates to CASTRTAGATEAFF.

This chain uses TRBV5-6 with TRBJ2-5; 10 bases align to TRBD2. Germline CDR1 and CDR2: SGHDT and YYEEEE. The CDR3 runs 16 residues. V was clipped by 2 bases and J by 5 bases; unmatched bases: 9. The CDR3 DNA is TGTGCCAGCAGCTTAGTCCTAGCGGGAGTGGGTGAGACCCAGTACTTC. It translates to CASSLVLAGVGETQYF.

This clone was counted a single time. The chain uses TRBV30 and TRBJ1-1; no clear D gene. V was shortened by 3 bases and J by 2 bases, with 7 bases between the two germline ends. Germline V CDR1 and CDR2: GTSNPN, SVGIG (reference sequence). The CDR3 runs 12 residues. CDR3 nucleotide sequence: TGTGCCTGGAGCTCGGGAAACACTGAAGCTTTCTTT. Translation gives CAWSSGNTEAFF.